Described below is a single T cell receptor beta chain sequence and its context. The antigen is not known. Other DNA sequences in this sample translate to the same CDR3. CD8 cells regarded as naive lacked CD45RO, were positively chosen for CCR7, and omitted terminally differentiated effector memory CD45RA+ cells. The data derive from a study of shared clonotypes between healthy human individuals. In the study overall: There were three CD4 naive, three CD4 memory, two CD8 naive and one CD8 memory plates per donor.

Template for every sorted-subset replicate PCR totaled about 200 ng DNA, tens of thousands of T cell genomes. This table comes from immunoSEQ multiplex PCR, and its TCRdb copy is limited to in-frame clones, with some not included. The data contain hundreds of thousands of clones, 95% to 98% of them seen just once; the ten biggest clones take up 0.3%. The germline CDR1 and CDR2 sequences are SGHAT and FQNNGV. The CDR3 runs 16 residues. V lost 5 bases and J lost 1; bases outside the gene matches: 4. Study-wide findings and caveats: Among donors, the sharing of clonotypes was expected to be influenced by sequencing depth.

Material: naive CD8+ T cells sorted from blood. The chain is built from TRBV11-2 and TRBJ2-1; TRBD2 agrees at 11 bases. This receptor was taken from a man in his thirties or forties in good health. The CDR3, as DNA: TGTGCCAGCAGCCCGCGACTAGCGGGGTCCTACAATGAGCAGTTCTTC. Translating gives CASSPRLAGSYNEQFF.